Presented here are 23 T cell receptor beta chains from one specimen sequenced in a study of blood T cell repertoires in COVID-19. Data came from immunoSEQ multiplex PCR; TCRdb stores just in-frame clones and leaves some out. The top ten hold almost 9.5% of the sample, which has about 280,000 clones, over 75% seen once. The sample was peripheral blood. These receptors all stem from a man aged 18-30 years with active or convalescent COVID-19.

V and J are TRBV7-9 and TRBJ2-5, with 9 bases lining up with TRBD1. The germline gives CDR1 SEHNR, CDR2 FQNEAQ (reference sequence). This CDR3 has 18 amino acids. J lost 5 bases, V lost 2 bases, and 15 bases had no gene match. The CDR3 nucleotides read TGTGCCAGCAGCTTATTACCGGGACAGGGTGTCCTTGCGGAGACCCAGTACTTC. It yields the protein CASSLLPGQGVLAETQYF.

The V gene is TRBV25-1, the J gene TRBJ2-7; unclear D gene. V lost 3 bases, J lost 0 bases, and 12 bases lay in between. CDR1 is MGHDK and CDR2 is SYGVNS in the germline V gene. This CDR3 has 15 amino acids. The CDR3 reads CASSEVGYTSYEQYF. The CDR3 region has the DNA TGTGCCAGCAGTGAGGTCGGTTATACCTCCTACGAGCAGTACTTC.

The chain couples TRBV19 to TRBJ2-2, with 8 nucleotides matching TRBD2. CDR1 LNHDA and CDR2 SQIVND come from the germline V gene (reference sequence). The CDR3 length is 18 residues. The V gene end was trimmed by 0 bases and the J gene end by 8 bases; junction bases not matched to a gene: 14. The DNA for the CDR3 is TGTGCCAGTAGTATAGATGCGTTAGCGGGGTTCGTTAGTGGGGAGCTGTTTTTT. The encoded protein is CASSIDALAGFVSGELFF.

This chain joins TRBV27 and TRBJ1-5; TRBD1 agrees at 7 bases. Germline CDR1 reads MNHEY; CDR2 reads SMNVEV (reference sequence). The CDR3 runs to 14 residues. The V and J ends lost 3 bases and 7 bases, in that order; junction bases with no gene match: 6. The DNA of the CDR3 is TGTGCCAGCAGTTTTAGGGGGCGCGGGCAGCCCCAGCATTTT. It specifies CASSFRGRGQPQHF.

This chain joins TRBV2 and TRBJ2-1; 7 nucleotides align to TRBD1. J was trimmed by 5 bases and V by 4 bases; bases with no gene match: 11. The CDR3 has 16 amino acids. CDR1 and CDR2 from the germline V gene are SNHLY and FYNNEI. The CDR3 DNA sequence: TGTGCCAGCAGTGGTTGGGGGACAGTAAGAGACAATGAGCAGTTCTTC. Translating it yields CASSGWGTVRDNEQFF.

The chain employs TRBV6-6 and TRBJ2-7, with D possibly TRBD1 on 6 matching bases. There are 13 residues in the CDR3. Germline V gene lookup returns CDR1 MNHNY and CDR2 SVGAGI (reference sequence). V shed 3 bases and J shed 4 bases, with 10 bases lying between them. The CDR3 region has the DNA TGTGCCAGCAGTTATAGCACAGGGTACGAGCAGTACTTC. Protein: CASSYSTGYEQYF.

The chain has TRBV6-5 and TRBJ1-1; TRBD1 is a possible D gene (6 bases). Per germline, CDR1 MNHEY and CDR2 SVGAGI. The germline V and J ends were trimmed by 5 bases and 2 bases, with 12 bases remaining between them. The CDR3 totals 14 residues. In DNA, the CDR3 is TGTGCCAGCAGTCTCGGACAGTTAAACACTGAAGCTTTCTTT. The encoded protein is CASSLGQLNTEAFF.

This chain uses TRBV6-5 with TRBJ1-4, with D possibly being TRBD1 (5 bases). CDR1 and CDR2 (germline): MNHEY, SVGAGI. The CDR3 sequence is 16 residues long. Trimming removed 2 bases at V and 0 bases at J, with 10 bases between. The CDR3 here is CASSYDRATTNEKLFF. CDR3 coding DNA: TGTGCCAGCAGTTACGACAGAGCAACAACTAATGAAAAACTGTTTTTT.

This clone was found many times. Other DNA sequences in the same sample also yield this CDR3. The chain joins TRBV6-4 to TRBJ2-1, with 10 bases matching TRBD2. Germline loops: CDR1 MRHNA, CDR2 SNTAGT. There are 14 residues in the CDR3. V shed 3 bases and J 5 bases; nucleotides not matched to a gene: 1. CDR3 coding DNA: TGTGCCAGCAGTGAAGCGGGGGGGCACAATGAGCAGTTCTTC. It encodes CASSEAGGHNEQFF.

This clone occurred a few times. The rearrangement links TRBV7-2 to TRBJ1-4; 7 positions match TRBD1. The CDR3 consists of 14 residues. After removal of 5 bases from V and 7 bases from J, the junction contained 7 bases not matched to a gene. CDR1 and CDR2 (germline): SGHTA, FQGNSA. For the CDR3, the DNA is TGTGCCAGCAGCCAGAGACAGGGTGGTGAAAAACTGTTTTTT. This gives the protein CASSQRQGGEKLFF.

V usage is TRBV9 and J usage is TRBJ2-7; TRBD2 matches at 7 bases. This CDR3 has 14 residues. Looked up from germline, CDR1 is SGDLS and CDR2 is YYNGEE. Trimming took 4 bases from V and 5 from J; bases not matched to a gene: 9. In nucleotides, the CDR3 is TGTGCCAGCAGCTCCGGGGGAGGGATCAACGAGCAGTACTTC. It yields the protein CASSSGGGINEQYF.

This chain joins TRBV7-8 and TRBJ2-1; possible D gene TRBD1, 6 bases. Germline V CDR1 and CDR2: SGHVS, FQNEAQ. The CDR3 totals 14 residues. With 4 bases removed from V and 4 bases from J, the gap between germline ends came to 11 bases. The CDR3 sequence is CASSSGTTYNEQFF. In DNA, the CDR3 is TGTGCCAGCAGCTCCGGGACAACTTACAATGAGCAGTTCTTC.

This sequence joins TRBV7-6 and TRBJ1-1; D gene ambiguous. V lost 4 bases and J lost 6, with 12 bases in between. CDR3 length: 13 amino acids. In germline, CDR1 is SGHVS, CDR2 FNYEAQ. DNA for the CDR3: TGTGCCAGCAGCTCCCAAGGAGGGCCTGAAGCTTTCTTT. Translation: CASSSQGGPEAFF.

The chain links TRBV5-1 to TRBJ1-1, with 7 bases matching TRBD1. V lost 4 bases and J lost 2; bases outside the gene matches: 8. CDR1 is SGHRS and CDR2 is YFSETQ in the germline V gene. The CDR3 covers 15 residues. The CDR3 DNA reads as TGCGCCAGCAGCCCCAACTGGGACAGCAACACTGAAGCTTTCTTT. Translating it yields CASSPNWDSNTEAFF.

In DNA, the CDR3 is TGTGCCAGCAGCCAGCCGTCTAGCGGGGGGAGCTCCTACAATGAGCAGTTCTTC. It yields the protein CASSQPSSGGSSYNEQFF. The genes are TRBV9 and TRBJ2-1, with 11 bases matching TRBD2. CDR1 SGDLS and CDR2 YYNGEE come from the germline V gene. The CDR3 contains 18 residues. Unmatched junction bases numbered 9, after V lost 4 bases and J lost 0 bases.

CDR3 amino acids: CASSPEGGSETQYF. DNA of the CDR3: TGTGCCAGCTCACCGGAAGGGGGCTCCGAGACCCAGTACTTC. This rearrangement joins TRBV18 to TRBJ2-5, with TRBD1 matching 7 bases. CDR1 KGHSH and CDR2 LQKENI come from the germline V gene. CDR3 length: 14 residues. Losses at the gene ends were 3 bases for V and 5 bases for J; bases not matched to a gene: 6. Full variable domain (missing parts from reference TRBV18 and TRBJ2-5): NAGVMQNPRHLVRRRGQEARLRCSPMKGHSHVYWYRQLPEEGLKFMVYLQKENIIDESGMPKERFSAEFPKEGPSILRIQQVVRGDSAAYFCASSPEGGSETQYFGPGTRLLVL.

This sequence joins TRBV7-8 and TRBJ2-5; D is undetermined. Germline values: CDR1 SGHVS, CDR2 FQNEAQ. The CDR3 consists of 14 residues. The V gene lost 5 bases and the J gene lost 5 bases, with 15 bases spanning the gap. The CDR3 protein is CASSIEAAVETQYF. CDR3 DNA: TGTGCCAGCAGCATAGAGGCGGCGGTGGAGACCCAGTACTTC.

The chain employs TRBV5-1 and TRBJ2-1, with 8 positions matching TRBD1. The germline V gene has CDR1 SGHRS and CDR2 YFSETQ. V was pared by 6 bases and J by 0 bases, with 11 bases of the junction left unmatched. The CDR3 loop spans 17 amino acids. Written as DNA, the CDR3 is TGCGCCAGCAACAGGGGGTCAATAGACCGCTCCTACAATGAGCAGTTCTTC. This encodes CASNRGSIDRSYNEQFF.

The chain is built from TRBV6-4 and TRBJ1-3; no clear D gene. V was pared by 7 bases and J by 2 bases, with 15 bases between. The germline V gene encodes CDR1 MRHNA and CDR2 SNTAGT. The CDR3 totals 15 residues. CDR3 loop: CASTQPTEAGNTIYF. The CDR3 DNA sequence: TGTGCCAGCACCCAACCAACAGAAGCTGGAAACACCATATATTTT.

V gene TRBV12-3 or TRBV12-4 combines with J gene TRBJ2-2; 7 bases fit TRBD2. V was clipped by 11 bases and J by 6 bases; unmatched bases: 6. The CDR3 totals 12 residues. The CDR3 DNA is TGTGCCTCCCGGGGGAGGGCCGGGGAGCTGTTTTTT. This sequence encodes CASRGRAGELFF.

This clone was picked up one time. This chain joins TRBV7-6 and TRBJ1-4; 7 bases fit TRBD1. The CDR3 consists of 17 residues. Trimming cost V 6 bases and J 8 bases; bases outside gene matches: 18. Germline V CDR1 and CDR2: SGHVS, FNYEAQ. The CDR3 here is CASSPIPTGAFGEKLFF. The DNA of the CDR3 is TGTGCCAGCAGTCCGATCCCTACAGGGGCCTTCGGGGAAAAACTGTTTTTT.

The sample holds one count of this clone. The chain combines TRBV5-1 with TRBJ1-1, with TRBD1 matching over 7 bases. Germline CDR1 is SGHRS and CDR2 is YFSETQ. V lost 2 bases, J lost 4 bases, and 14 bases stayed unmatched. The CDR3 loop spans 17 amino acids. CDR3 sequence (DNA): TGCGCCAGCAGCTTATACAGGGACAGCTTCTGGGGCACTGAAGCTTTCTTT. Its translation is CASSLYRDSFWGTEAFF. The full variable domain, in which reference TRBV5-1 and TRBJ1-1 provide the parts outside the CDR3, is KAGVTQTPRYLIKTRGQQVTLSCSPISGHRSVSWYQQTPGQGLQFLFEYFSETQRNKGNFPGRFSGRQFSNSRSEMNVSTLELGDSALYLCASSLYRDSFWGTEAFFGQGTRLTVV.

The chain is built from TRBV19 and TRBJ1-3; the D gene is possibly TRBD1 (5 bases). Germline V gene data show CDR1 as LNHDA and CDR2 as SQIVND (reference sequence). The CDR3 is made up of 15 amino acids. Trimming left V 3 bases short and J 0 bases short, with 9 bases between. For the CDR3, the DNA is TGTGCCAGTAGTATGACAGCTAACTCTGGAAACACCATATATTTT. Protein sequence: CASSMTANSGNTIYF.